This T cell receptor (beta chain) came from a study of early stage breast cancer tumors. Study as a whole: Samples were sequenced at 9 to 10-fold average coverage.

Sequencing used immunoSEQ multiplex PCR; TCRdb keeps in-frame clones, though not all of them. The data show over 8,500 clones, around 73% seen once. General study results and limits: Enriched TCRB sequences shared across patients were mostly commonly generated sequences.

The CDR3 length is 16 residues. Germline V gene sequence: CDR1 SEHNR, CDR2 FQNEAQ (reference sequence). Trimming cost V 6 bases and J 0 bases; bases outside gene matches: 5. This clone was recorded a few times. The antigen remains unidentified. The source is a person in their 40s with breast cancer. Input material: breast tumor tissue. The chain couples TRBV7-9 to TRBJ2-3; 11 positions agree with TRBD2. CDR3 nucleotide sequence: TGTGCCAGCAGTTTACGGACTAGCGGGAGCACAGATACGCAGTATTTT. This sequence encodes CASSLRTSGSTDTQYF. Full variable domain (rest looked up from reference TRBV7-9 and TRBJ2-3): DTGVSQNPRHKITKRGQNVTFRCDPISEHNRLYWYRQTLGQGPEFLTYFQNEAQLEKSRLLSDRFSAERPKGSFSTLEIQRTEQGDSAMYLCASSLRTSGSTDTQYFGPGTRLTVL.